Listed here are 25 T cell receptor beta chains from one sample, sequenced in a study of patients and donors after allogeneic stem cell transplantation. TCRdb re-called the RT-PCR reads through MiXCR, storing one row per CDR3 protein. The profile shows about 960,000 distinct CDR3 sequences, more than 15% of them singletons. The sample comprised blood, either unsorted or a sorted T cell fraction (not recorded which). All receptors come from a human donor who was either an allogeneic HSCT recipient or a stem cell or donor lymphocyte infusion donor (not recorded which). It is not recorded whose cells these are; they may come from a transplant donor.

The J gene is TRBJ2-7, the V gene TRBV10-3; no clear D gene. Germline V gives CDR1 ENHRY, CDR2 SYGVKD. V was trimmed by 0 bases and J by 3 bases, leaving 18 bases between them. The CDR3 loop spans 17 amino acids. CDR3 residues: CAISESFWRSYYYEQYF. The DNA of the CDR3 is TGTGCCATCAGTGAGTCTTTCTGGAGATCTTACTACTACGAGCAGTACTTC.

The chain has TRBV11-2 and TRBJ2-1; D is possibly TRBD2 (5 bases). The CDR3 runs 17 residues. Germline V gene sequence: CDR1 SGHAT, CDR2 FQNNGV. V was cut by 1 base and J by 10 bases, with 23 bases left in between. The CDR3 nucleotides read TGTGCCAGCAGCTTAGTTGCCGAGGGCCAAACAAGAGACGAGCAGTTCTTC. Encoded protein: CASSLVAEGQTRDEQFF.

There are a few counts of this clonotype. The chain employs TRBV19 and TRBJ2-7; D not resolved. There are 15 residues in the CDR3. Between the trimmed V and J ends, which lost 6 bases and 0 bases, there was a span of 15 bases. Per germline, CDR1 LNHDA and CDR2 SQIVND (reference sequence). CDR3 residues: CASSEVSLISYEQYF. The CDR3, as DNA: TGTGCCAGTAGCGAGGTATCCCTAATCTCCTACGAGCAGTACTTC. Drawing the rest from reference TRBV19 and TRBJ2-7, the complete variable domain is DGGITQSPKYLFRKEGQNVTLSCEQNLNHDAMYWYRQDPGQGLRLIYYSQIVNDFQKGDIAEGYSVSREKKESFPLTVTSAQKNPTAFYLCASSEVSLISYEQYFGPGTRLTVT.

This rearrangement joins TRBV15 to TRBJ2-1; 7 bases align to TRBD2. Germline V gene lookup returns CDR1 LNHNV and CDR2 YYDKDF (reference sequence). CDR3 size: 16 residues. Trimming cost V 0 bases and J 5 bases; bases outside gene matches: 7. CDR3 loop: CATSRDPLGGNNEQFF. As DNA, the CDR3 is TGTGCCACCAGCAGAGATCCCTTGGGAGGGAACAATGAGCAGTTCTTC.

This clonotype was seen more than once but under ten times. This chain links TRBV12-3 or TRBV12-4 with TRBJ2-1; TRBD2 agrees at 7 bases. With V trimmed by 0 bases and J by 4 bases, 12 bases remained unmatched. The CDR3 has 18 residues. The chain's CDR3 is CASSLAGRGSGTYNEQFF. CDR3 DNA: TGTGCCAGCAGTTTAGCGGGTCGCGGGAGTGGGACTTACAATGAGCAGTTCTTC.

This clonotype was seen more than once but under ten times. The chain joins TRBV6-5 to TRBJ1-2; D not resolved. The germline CDR1 and CDR2 sequences are MNHEY and SVGAGI. The V end lost 0 bases, the J end lost 7 bases, and 9 bases lay between the germline ends. CDR3 length equals 13 residues. CDR3 in amino acids: CASSYSGRVGYTF. The CDR3 region has the DNA TGTGCCAGCAGTTACTCGGGGAGAGTTGGCTACACCTTC.

This clonotype occurred a few times. The chain carries TRBV12-3 or TRBV12-4 and TRBJ1-5, with D unresolved. With 8 bases removed from V and 9 bases from J, the gap between germline ends came to 14 bases. This CDR3 has 12 amino acids. The CDR3 is CASQHFLPPQHF. The CDR3 nucleotides are TGTGCCAGCCAGCACTTCCTCCCGCCCCAGCATTTT.

The chain carries TRBV9 and TRBJ2-3; 9 positions match TRBD2. The CDR3 spans 18 residues. V lost 0 bases, J lost 4 bases, and 12 bases stayed unmatched. CDR1 is SGDLS, CDR2 YYNGEE, per germline. The CDR3 is CASSVVATAGGPADTQYF. CDR3 DNA sequence: TGTGCCAGCAGCGTAGTCGCCACGGCGGGGGGGCCCGCAGATACGCAGTATTTT.

This clonotype was recorded a few times. The chain couples TRBV4-2 to TRBJ1-2; tentative D call: TRBD1 (6 bases). Germline-derived CDR1 and CDR2 are LGHNA and YNFKEQ. V lost 0 bases and J lost 6, with 11 bases in between. The CDR3 has 14 residues. The CDR3 region has the DNA TGTGCCAGCAGCCAAGATCCAGGGGCTGATGGCTACACCTTC. It translates to CASSQDPGADGYTF.

This clonotype has just a few counts. V and J are TRBV7-3 and TRBJ2-1; TRBD1 aligns across 12 bases. Per germline, CDR1 SGHTA and CDR2 FQGTGA. J gave up 7 bases and V 1 base, and 2 bases lay outside the gene matches. The CDR3 is made up of 15 amino acids. The CDR3 is CASSLRDRGLNEQFF. In DNA form, the CDR3 reads TGTGCCAGCAGCTTAAGGGACAGGGGGCTTAATGAGCAGTTCTTC.

The chain carries TRBV20-1 and TRBJ2-5, with TRBD2 identical over 7 bases. Germline CDR1 DFQATT, CDR2 SNEGSKA (reference sequence). This CDR3 spans 13 amino acids. J lost 3 bases, V lost 5 bases, and 6 bases had no gene match. This chain's CDR3 is CSAVGLEKETQYF. CDR3 nucleotide sequence: TGCAGTGCTGTCGGACTAGAGAAAGAGACCCAGTACTTC.

This clonotype was seen a few times. The genes are TRBV3-1 and TRBJ1-5; weak D call: TRBD1 (5 bases). V lost 4 bases and J lost 4, with 8 bases in between. The CDR3 is 13 amino acids. CDR1 is LGHDT and CDR2 is YNNKEL in the germline V gene (reference sequence). DNA of the CDR3: TGTGCCAGCAGCCCCAGGGAAAATCAGCCCCAGCATTTT. It codes for CASSPRENQPQHF.

The sample holds a few counts of this clonotype. The chain employs TRBV7-9 and TRBJ1-2; D remains ambiguous. The CDR3 extends over 15 amino acids. From germline, CDR1 is SEHNR and CDR2 FQNEAQ (reference sequence). The V end lost 1 base, the J end lost 3 bases, and 12 bases lay between the germline ends. The CDR3 reads CASSLEPGGHYGYTF. The CDR3 DNA is TGTGCCAGCAGCTTAGAGCCAGGCGGGCACTATGGCTACACCTTC. The variable domain in full, with the rest retrieved from reference TRBV7-9 and TRBJ1-2, is DTGVSQNPRHKITKRGQNVTFRCDPISEHNRLYWYRQTLGQGPEFLTYFQNEAQLEKSRLLSDRFSAERPKGSFSTLEIQRTEQGDSAMYLCASSLEPGGHYGYTFGSGTRLTVV.

There are many counts of this clonotype. The V call is TRBV12-3 or TRBV12-4, the J call TRBJ2-7; no definite D call. The ends were cut back, 2 bases at V and 2 bases at J, with 7 bases in the middle. The CDR3 sequence is 13 residues long. The CDR3 reads CASSLQAAYEQYF. The CDR3, as DNA: TGTGCCAGCAGTTTACAGGCAGCCTACGAGCAGTACTTC.

This clonotype was seen a few times. The chain combines TRBV6-5 with TRBJ2-3, with TRBD1 matching 8 bases. V shed 4 bases and J 5 bases; nucleotides not matched to a gene: 5. Germline CDR1 reads MNHEY; CDR2 reads SVGAGI. This CDR3 region has 14 residues. The CDR3 loop reads CASSSRQGIDTQYF. The CDR3 DNA follows: TGTGCCAGCAGTTCACGACAGGGGATAGATACGCAGTATTTT.

The chain couples TRBV20-1 to TRBJ2-3; 10 bases are a match to TRBD2. J lost 2 bases, V lost 0 bases, and 8 bases had no gene match. Germline V CDR1 and CDR2: DFQATT, SNEGSKA (reference sequence). The CDR3 contains 17 residues. CDR3 sequence: CSARDRGGTSDTDTQYF. The DNA of the CDR3 is TGCAGTGCTAGAGACAGGGGGGGGACTAGCGACACAGATACGCAGTATTTT.

This clonotype was observed a few times. The chain joins TRBV12-5 to TRBJ2-1; no definite D call. V lost 0 bases, J lost 1 base, and 13 bases lay in between. This CDR3 region has 17 residues. Germline V gene data show CDR1 as LGHNT and CDR2 as FRNRAP. CDR3 sequence (DNA): TGTGCTAGTGGTTTGGTACCGACCGGGTTTTCCTACAATGAGCAGTTCTTC. As protein: CASGLVPTGFSYNEQFF.

This chain links TRBV20-1 with TRBJ1-1, with unresolved D. CDR3 size: 13 residues. V lost 2 bases and J 0 bases, leaving 7 bases between the germline ends. Germline CDR1 and CDR2: DFQATT and SNEGSKA (reference sequence). The CDR3 region is CSARQNLNTEAFF. As DNA, the CDR3 is TGCAGTGCTAGACAGAACCTGAACACTGAAGCTTTCTTT.

The rearrangement joins TRBV19 to TRBJ2-7, with a possible D match to TRBD2 (5 bases). V dropped 7 bases and J dropped 2 bases, with 12 bases sitting between them. The germline V gene encodes CDR1 LNHDA and CDR2 SQIVND (reference sequence). This CDR3 contains 13 residues. The CDR3 reads CASKGGPTYEQYF. DNA of the CDR3: TGTGCCAGTAAGGGCGGGCCAACCTACGAGCAGTACTTC.

This clonotype was counted a few times. J is TRBJ1-2 and V is TRBV3-1; the D is unclear. Trimming removed 0 bases at V and 4 bases at J, with 9 bases between. Germline assignment: CDR1 LGHDT and CDR2 YNNKEL (reference sequence). This CDR3 has 14 residues. Here the CDR3 reads CASSQDSAVYGYTF. CDR3 DNA sequence: TGTGCCAGCAGCCAAGATAGCGCGGTCTATGGCTACACCTTC.

This clonotype was recorded many times. This sequence joins TRBV5-1 and TRBJ2-2; 7 bases align to TRBD1. The CDR3 consists of 15 residues. J gave up 5 bases and V 3 bases, and 7 bases lay outside the gene matches. Germline assignment: CDR1 SGHRS and CDR2 YFSETQ. The CDR3 here is CASSSGQAGTGELFF. CDR3 DNA sequence: TGCGCCAGCAGCTCAGGACAGGCTGGGACCGGGGAGCTGTTTTTT.

The chain employs TRBV3-1 and TRBJ2-7, with 13 bases matching TRBD2. The CDR3 runs 18 residues. From germline, CDR1 is LGHDT and CDR2 YNNKEL (reference sequence). Trimming took 1 base from V and 2 from J; bases not matched to a gene: 8. The chain's CDR3 is CASSQGVPGTSGAYEQYF. The DNA for the CDR3 is TGTGCCAGCAGCCAAGGAGTCCCCGGGACTAGCGGGGCCTACGAGCAGTACTTC.

In this sample, this clonotype turned up a few times. The CDR3 DNA follows: TGTGCCAGTAGCACACATCCATCCGGGGCGACCTACGAGCAGTACTTC. This gives the protein CASSTHPSGATYEQYF. The chain is built from TRBV19 and TRBJ2-7; possibly TRBD1 or TRBD2 for D (5 bases each). V was pared by 6 bases and J by 2 bases, with 20 bases between. CDR3 length: 16 residues. Germline assignment: CDR1 LNHDA and CDR2 SQIVND (reference sequence).

The rearrangement joins TRBV20-1 to TRBJ1-1; D remains unclear. CDR3 size: 14 residues. Trimming left V 0 bases short and J 3 bases short, with 11 bases between. CDR1 and CDR2 from the germline V gene are DFQATT and SNEGSKA (reference sequence). This CDR3 reads CSARDYVGDTEAFF. DNA for the CDR3: TGCAGTGCTAGAGATTACGTGGGAGACACTGAAGCTTTCTTT.

The chain recombines TRBV6-5 with TRBJ2-1; D gene ambiguous. The CDR3 runs to 13 residues. Per germline, CDR1 MNHEY and CDR2 SVGAGI. The V and J ends lost 1 base and 6 bases respectively, with 7 bases between them. In DNA, the CDR3 is TGTGCCAGCAGTTACTGGGCTAGCAATGAGCAGTTCTTC. Translation: CASSYWASNEQFF.